Each of the 31 T cell receptor beta chains below was sequenced from the same sample in a study of early T cells in non-severe SARS-CoV-2 infection (dated by TCRdb to 2020 to 2022). Library prep was done by 5' RACE. The data were produced on a NextSeq 500. The public reads were quality trimmed at Q25 with fastp and then assembled into clones with MiXCR by TCRdb, keeping productive beta chains. Rows with one shared CDR3 protein collapse into an entry with the most common genes and DNA. The sample table holds 60,000 or so distinct CDR3 sequences, of which around 12% were seen once. The top ten constitute 3.5% to 5.5% of the sample. The sequencing input was whole blood. Source of these receptors: an adult who was a healthcare worker with PCR-confirmed SARS-CoV-2 infection or an uninfected control (not recorded which).

The chain couples TRBV11-1 to TRBJ2-3; D not resolved. The CDR3 is made up of 14 amino acids. V was clipped by 6 bases and J by 0 bases, with 10 bases between them. Germline values: CDR1 SGHAT, CDR2 FQDESV (reference sequence). The CDR3 protein is CASSPRLSTDTQYF. The CDR3 bases are TGTGCCAGCAGTCCGAGGTTAAGCACAGATACGCAGTATTTT.

The chain employs TRBV7-2 and TRBJ2-7; no definite D call. There are 14 residues in the CDR3. Germline V gene sequence: CDR1 SGHTA, CDR2 FQGNSA. The V end was cut by 4 bases, the J end by 4 bases, with 14 bases between. This CDR3 is CASSSPSLGYEQYF. The CDR3 DNA reads as TGTGCCAGCAGCTCTCCATCTCTGGGGTACGAGCAGTACTTC.

The CDR3 loop is CASSLAEFTGGEQYF. Written as DNA, the CDR3 is TGTGCCAGCAGCTTAGCAGAGTTCACAGGGGGCGAGCAGTACTTC. The chain has TRBV11-2 and TRBJ2-7, with TRBD1 identical over 8 bases. Germline CDR1 reads SGHAT; CDR2 reads FQNNGV. The CDR3 sequence is 15 residues long. V dropped 1 base and J dropped 6; count of bases not matched to a gene: 8.

This clonotype was detected only a few times. The chain joins TRBV4-1 to TRBJ2-2, with 14 bases fitting TRBD2. This CDR3 region has 19 residues. Germline trimming cut 5 bases from V and 12 bases from J; bases unmatched to any gene: 20. CDR1 and CDR2 (germline): MGHRA, YSYEKL. CDR3 region: CASSFHLTSGRGPHPKLFF. The CDR3 region has the DNA TGCGCCAGCAGCTTCCACCTGACTAGCGGGAGGGGCCCCCATCCAAAGCTGTTTTTT.

This clonotype occurred many times. The rearrangement joins TRBV11-2 to TRBJ2-7, with TRBD1 identical over 12 bases. J was trimmed by 6 bases and V by 3 bases; bases with no gene match: 3. The CDR3 runs 14 residues. Germline CDR1 and CDR2: SGHAT and FQNNGV. The CDR3 is CASSFRDRGREQYF. CDR3 nucleotide sequence: TGTGCCAGCAGCTTCCGGGACAGGGGGCGCGAGCAGTACTTC.

In its sample, this clonotype was seen many times. The V and J genes are TRBV11-2 and TRBJ2-7, with TRBD2 matching over 10 bases. Losses at the gene ends were 8 bases for V and 4 bases for J; bases not matched to a gene: 5. The CDR3 spans 13 residues. Germline CDR1 is SGHAT and CDR2 is FQNNGV. For the CDR3, the DNA is TGTGCCAGCGCTAGCGGGGGAAGTTACGAGCAGTACTTC. This codes for CASASGGSYEQYF.

This clonotype was observed many times. This chain connects TRBV3-1 to TRBJ1-6; D gene ambiguous. CDR1 and CDR2 from the germline V gene are LGHDT and YNNKEL (reference sequence). This CDR3 is built from 15 residues. V was shortened by 4 bases and J by 8 bases, with 15 bases between the two germline ends. The CDR3 nucleotides read TGTGCCAGCAGCCCCAGTGTGGGCTGGGATTCACCCCTCCACTTT. Protein product: CASSPSVGWDSPLHF.

There are a few counts of this clonotype. V and J are TRBV7-8 and TRBJ2-1; 10 bases match TRBD2. Trimming took 3 bases from V and 8 from J; bases not matched to a gene: 7. This CDR3 has 15 amino acids. Germline CDR1 SGHVS, CDR2 FQNEAQ. CDR3 sequence reads: CASSFTGTSVYEQFF. The CDR3 nucleotides read TGTGCCAGCAGCTTCACCGGGACTAGCGTCTATGAGCAGTTCTTC.

This rearrangement joins TRBV5-1 to TRBJ2-5; D might be TRBD1 (6 bases). Germline CDR1 is SGHRS and CDR2 is YFSETQ. Trimming shortened V by 4 bases and J by 5 bases, and 15 bases separated the two germline ends. The CDR3 has 14 residues. CDR3 DNA: TGCGCCAGCAGCCCCGGGACACCAGGCGAGACCCAGTACTTC. Translated, it gives CASSPGTPGETQYF.

The CDR3 protein is CASTLLVTEAFF. CDR3 DNA sequence: TGTGCCAGCACCCTTCTTGTTACTGAAGCTTTCTTT. This sequence joins TRBV7-9 and TRBJ1-1; D is unclear. The CDR3 is 12 residues long. Trimming removed 7 bases from V and 5 bases from J, with 11 bases in between. CDR1 is SEHNR, CDR2 FQNEAQ, per germline (reference sequence).

This clonotype occurred many times. The J gene is TRBJ1-6, the V gene TRBV6-6, with 12 bases identical to TRBD1. CDR1 and CDR2 (germline): MNHNY, SVGAGI (reference sequence). This CDR3 contains 16 residues. The junction had 9 bases not matched to a gene; V was cut back by 5 bases and J by 10 bases. CDR3 DNA sequence: TGTGCCAGCAGTAACCCGGGACAGGGGGCGAACTCACCCCTCCACTTT. As protein: CASSNPGQGANSPLHF.

V usage is TRBV5-1 and J usage is TRBJ1-5; D perhaps matches TRBD1 (6 bases). V was shortened by 1 base and J by 4 bases, with 9 bases between the two germline ends. The CDR3 is 14 amino acids. Germline V CDR1 and CDR2: SGHRS, YFSETQ. CDR3 protein: CASSLSGANQPQHF. CDR3 coding DNA: TGCGCCAGCAGCTTGTCAGGGGCTAATCAGCCCCAGCATTTT.

The V call is TRBV6-6, the J call TRBJ1-5; D gene uncertain. Trimming stripped 5 bases from V and 0 bases from J, with 14 bases between. Germline CDR1 reads MNHNY; CDR2 reads SVGAGI (reference sequence). The CDR3 is 16 amino acids. The CDR3 bases are TGTGCCAGCAGTCCCACAGTAGGATATAGCAATCAGCCCCAGCATTTT. Translation: CASSPTVGYSNQPQHF.

This clonotype was detected a few times. V is TRBV2 and J is TRBJ1-1; D uncertain. Trimming took off 7 bases at V and 5 bases at J, with 17 bases between the two ends. The CDR3 loop spans 14 amino acids. Germline CDR1 reads SNHLY; CDR2 reads FYNNEI. The CDR3 spells CASKGGQRVTEAFF. The CDR3 DNA sequence: TGTGCCAGCAAGGGTGGGCAGCGTGTAACTGAAGCTTTCTTT.

In regard to this clonotype: This may be a read error: a much more frequent sequence differs by one nucleotide. The genes are TRBV7-2 and TRBJ2-4; D remains unclear. Looked up from germline, CDR1 is SGHTA and CDR2 is FQGNSA. CDR3 length: 13 residues. V gave up 4 bases and J gave up 4 bases, with 8 bases separating them. The CDR3 bases are TGTGCCAGCAGCTCTCAACCGAAAAACATTCAGTACTTC. It codes for CASSSQPKNIQYF.

Many counts were recorded for this clonotype. The chain couples TRBV12-3 or TRBV12-4 to TRBJ1-1; a possible D gene is TRBD1 (5 bases). The CDR3 length is 16 residues. The V and J ends lost 8 bases and 0 bases respectively, with 19 bases between them. The CDR3 coding sequence is TGTGCCAGCGGCACCATAAGGGGCGGACTGAACACTGAAGCTTTCTTT. Translation: CASGTIRGGLNTEAFF.

The chain links TRBV20-1 to TRBJ2-4, with D uncertain. The CDR3 runs to 12 residues. Trimming cost V 0 bases and J 5 bases, with 5 bases left between them. Per germline, CDR1 DFQATT and CDR2 SNEGSKA (reference sequence). The CDR3 loop is CSARDRENIQYF. In DNA, the CDR3 is TGCAGTGCTAGAGATCGAGAAAACATTCAGTACTTC.

The rearrangement uses TRBV11-2 and TRBJ2-4; D is ambiguous. Trimming removed 6 bases from V and 1 base from J, with 7 bases in between. The germline CDR1 and CDR2 sequences are SGHAT and FQNNGV. CDR3 length equals 13 residues. CDR3 residues: CASRDYAKNIQYF. The DNA for the CDR3 is TGTGCCAGCAGGGATTATGCCAAAAACATTCAGTACTTC.

This clonotype occurred a few times. The chain links TRBV20-1 to TRBJ1-1; 8 bases match TRBD1. The germline gives CDR1 DFQATT, CDR2 SNEGSKA (reference sequence). The CDR3 totals 13 residues. V gave up 5 bases and J gave up 2 bases; unmatched junction bases: 4. The CDR3, as DNA: TGCAGTGCTTCAGGGGGCTCAAACACTGAAGCTTTCTTT. Its protein is CSASGGSNTEAFF.

This clonotype was picked up many times. This chain links TRBV18 with TRBJ2-1; 8 bases are a match to TRBD1. J was trimmed by 6 bases and V by 3 bases; bases with no gene match: 10. Germline CDR1 and CDR2: KGHSH and LQKENI. The CDR3 is made up of 16 amino acids. Written as DNA, the CDR3 is TGTGCCAGCTCACCCTCCGATGACAGGGGTCGCAATGAGCAGTTCTTC. Translation gives CASSPSDDRGRNEQFF.

The genes are TRBV20-1 and TRBJ2-5; possibly TRBD2 for D (5 bases). V dropped 5 bases and J dropped 5 bases, with 12 bases sitting between them. Germline lookup yields CDR1 DFQATT and CDR2 SNEGSKA (reference sequence). This CDR3 is built from 12 residues. The CDR3 nucleotides are TGCAGTGCTGGAGGCTCTTTGGAGACCCAGTACTTC. This gives the protein CSAGGSLETQYF.

The V gene is TRBV29-1, the J gene TRBJ1-2; 8 positions match TRBD1. Per the germline V gene, CDR1 is SQVTM and CDR2 is ANQGSEA. Trimming removed 4 bases from V and 3 bases from J; junction bases left unmatched: 13. This CDR3 comprises 16 residues. The CDR3 spells CSVVAWQGALDYGYTF. The DNA for the CDR3 is TGCAGCGTTGTGGCTTGGCAGGGGGCTCTGGACTATGGCTACACCTTC.

In this sample, this clonotype turned up a few times. V is TRBV28 and J is TRBJ2-3; D remains unclear. The germline V gene encodes CDR1 MDHEN and CDR2 SYDVKM. The CDR3 contains 15 residues. With 2 bases removed from V and 2 bases from J, the gap between germline ends came to 11 bases. The CDR3 protein is CASSLRLGNTDTQYF. CDR3 nucleotides: TGTGCCAGCAGTTTACGGTTGGGGAACACAGATACGCAGTATTTT.

This clonotype was counted at least ten times. The rearrangement uses TRBV5-1 and TRBJ2-1; D is unclear. This CDR3 comprises 13 residues. The V and J ends lost 2 bases and 3 bases respectively, with 6 bases between them. Germline assignment: CDR1 SGHRS and CDR2 YFSETQ. In DNA, the CDR3 is TGCGCCAGCAGCTTCAACTACTACAATGAGCAGTTCTTC. It encodes CASSFNYYNEQFF.

This clonotype was found many times. This chain links TRBV5-6 with TRBJ1-1; D uncertain. Trimming removed 2 bases at V and 1 base at J, with 6 bases between. CDR3 length: 13 residues. Germline CDR1 reads SGHDT; CDR2 reads YYEEEE. The CDR3 loop reads CASSFRPNTEAFF. In DNA form, the CDR3 reads TGTGCCAGCAGCTTCCGGCCGAACACTGAAGCTTTCTTT.

The chain uses TRBV28 and TRBJ2-1; 7 nucleotides align to TRBD2. Germline values: CDR1 MDHEN, CDR2 SYDVKM. The CDR3 has 13 residues. V was clipped by 8 bases and J by 5 bases; unmatched bases: 6. Here the CDR3 DNA reads TGTGCCAGCCTTTCCGCGGGAGACAATGAGCAGTTCTTC. Residues: CASLSAGDNEQFF.

This clonotype was picked up many times. The chain combines TRBV27 with TRBJ2-7; 7 nucleotides agree with TRBD1. The CDR3 contains 14 residues. The V gene's germline CDR1 is MNHEY and CDR2 SMNVEV (reference sequence). V lost 7 bases to trimming and J lost 2 bases; unmatched junction nucleotides: 8. The CDR3 protein is CASTPAGTAYEQYF. In DNA, the CDR3 is TGTGCCAGCACCCCTGCCGGGACAGCCTACGAGCAGTACTTC.

This clonotype turned up a few times. This sequence joins TRBV21-1 and TRBJ2-1; TRBD2 is the table's D call, not checked against the DNA. TRBV21-1 is an annotated pseudogene. This CDR3 spans 15 amino acids. CDR3 coding DNA: TGTGCCAGCAGCCCCAGGGGTCTAGCGGGAAATGAGCAGTTCTTC. It specifies CASSPRGLAGNEQFF.

This clonotype was counted at least ten times. The rearrangement links TRBV10-3 to TRBJ2-1, with TRBD2 matching 9 bases. CDR3 length: 15 amino acids. Trimming cost V 6 bases and J 0 bases; bases outside gene matches: 3. Germline CDR1 reads ENHRY; CDR2 reads SYGVKD. The CDR3 loop is CAIRGSGGSYNEQFF. Here the CDR3 DNA reads TGTGCCATCAGGGGTAGCGGGGGCTCCTACAATGAGCAGTTCTTC.

This clonotype was detected many times. The gene calls are TRBV11-2 and TRBJ2-3, with D perhaps matching TRBD1 (6 bases). This CDR3 region has 16 residues. CDR1 SGHAT and CDR2 FQNNGV come from the germline V gene. V lost 6 bases, J lost 4 bases, and 20 bases lay in between. In DNA, the CDR3 is TGTGCCAGCAGGGCCGACAACAGGGTGGGCGCAGATACGCAGTATTTT. Its translation: CASRADNRVGADTQYF.

The chain employs TRBV2 and TRBJ2-2, with TRBD2 identical over 8 bases. J was trimmed by 0 bases and V by 7 bases; bases with no gene match: 7. Germline CDR1 SNHLY, CDR2 FYNNEI. The CDR3 is made up of 16 amino acids. Written as DNA, the CDR3 is TGTGCCAGCAAAACCGGGGGGGCCCCGAACACCGGGGAGCTGTTTTTT. Encoded protein: CASKTGGAPNTGELFF.